The sequence of this TCR beta chain was determined in a study of regulatory T cells in long-lasting Graves disease. Time point given: newly diagnosed GD, antithyroid drugs for less than 3 months. Following extraction of RNA from PBMCs, that RNA was used to make the TCR library. An endocrinology department located in Xi'an, China, was where the patients came from. The germline gives CDR1 SNHLY, CDR2 FYNNEI. Unmatched junction bases numbered 8, after V lost 6 bases and J lost 1 base. This CDR3 comprises 16 residues. This clonotype was observed many times. Its matching antigen is unknown. Investigators prepared the TCR beta libraries by applying iRepertoire HTBI primers and Arm-PCR of CDR3 regions. In TCRdb, the multiplex PCR reads were re-called with MiXCR into one record per CDR3 protein. The repertoire consists of approximately 400,000 distinct CDR3 sequences, with 14% to 15% occurring once and the leading ten covering over 7%.

Study findings and constraints: The study found TRBV28, TRBJ1-2 and TRBJ2-5 favored in persistent disease.

These same records also appear under a second study, on T cells in Graves' hyperthyroidism and ophthalmopathy. As reported in that work: Primed by the HTBI set, a first-round RT-PCR was run on the TCR CDR3.

The V and J genes are TRBV2 and TRBJ2-3; 9 bases are a match to TRBD1. Specimen: peripheral blood mononuclear cells (PBMCs), collected at new diagnosis, from a patient treated with antithyroid drugs. The TCR originated in a woman aged 40-49 years with Graves disease. This CDR3 is CASSSTGGARTDTQYF. CDR3 nucleotide sequence: TGTGCCAGCAGCTCAACAGGGGGCGCCCGCACAGATACGCAGTATTTT.